The rows below give T cell receptor beta chains drawn from one sample of a study of T cell repertoires in cytomegalovirus infection. TCRdb called the reads again in MiXCR, with one record for every CDR3 protein. This sample has about 770,000 distinct CDR3 sequences, with 29% found just once. Their specific antigens are unknown. Sequenced material: cultured CD8+ T cells from PBMCs, taken from culture after CMV antigen stimulation. Receptor source: a human donor in good health (CMV status not recorded). Some clones in this sample may be carry-over from other donors' samples. The CDR3 runs from the conserved cysteine through the conserved F or W. Fields, in order: D gene, clone size, J gene, V gene, CDR3 protein, CDR3 DNA. D genes are given only for firm matches. Clone size is stated in some rows and not others, as once, few, many or a class when expanded.

>NA|NA|TRBJ2-5|TRBV3-1
CASSPNRDPETQYF
TGTGCCAGCAGTCCTAACAGGGATCCAGAGACCCAGTACTTC
>NA|few|TRBJ1-1|TRBV7-8
CASSSTPRNTEAFF
TGTGCCAGCAGCTCGACCCCCCGGAACACTGAAGCTTTCTTT
>NA|NA|TRBJ1-1|TRBV5-1
CASSLGQGLVTEAFF
TGCGCCAGCAGCTTGGGTCAGGGGCTGGTCACTGAAGCTTTCTTT
>NA|few|TRBJ2-6|TRBV7-9
CASSFLRSGANVLTF
TGTGCCAGCAGCTTTTTAAGGTCTGGGGCCAACGTCCTGACTTTC
>NA|NA|TRBJ1-2|TRBV9
CASSVASGAGLYGYTF
TGTGCCAGCAGCGTAGCTTCAGGGGCAGGGCTCTATGGCTACACCTTC
>NA|many|TRBJ2-1|TRBV7-6
CASSAEWEANNEQFF
TGTGCCAGCAGCGCGGAGTGGGAGGCTAATAATGAGCAGTTCTTC
>NA|once|TRBJ2-3|TRBV12-3/TRBV12-4
CASSLGGLLWADTQYF
TGTGCCAGCAGTTTGGGGGGTTTATTGTGGGCAGATACGCAGTATTTT
>NA|many|TRBJ1-2|TRBV7-2
CASSLDPGDYGYTF
TGTGCCAGCAGCTTAGATCCAGGGGACTATGGCTACACCTTC
>NA|few|TRBJ1-5|TRBV15
CATSRSTGLGQPQHF
TGTGCCACCAGCCGCTCGACTGGGCTAGGGCAGCCCCAGCATTTT
>TRBD1|NA|TRBJ1-2|TRBV5-6
CASSQGAGLANYGYTF
TGTGCCAGCAGCCAGGGGGCAGGGCTGGCTAACTATGGCTACACCTTC
>NA|few|TRBJ1-3|TRBV6-5
CASSYSRTGTHGNTIYF
TGTGCCAGCAGTTACTCGCGAACCGGGACGCACGGAAACACCATATATTTT
>TRBD1|few|TRBJ1-4|TRBV7-6
CASKPGQHNEKLFF
TGTGCCAGCAAACCGGGACAGCATAATGAAAAACTGTTTTTT
>TRBD1|NA|TRBJ2-1|TRBV11-3
CASSPRSGQGTYNEQFF
TGTGCCAGCAGCCCCCGCTCAGGACAGGGGACCTACAATGAGCAGTTCTTC
>TRBD1|many|TRBJ1-1|TRBV6-1
CASSEDRGPSMNTEAFF
TGTGCCAGCAGTGAAGACAGGGGCCCCTCCATGAACACTGAAGCTTTCTTT
>TRBD2|NA|TRBJ2-5|TRBV11-1
CASSAGLAGAYQETQYF
TGTGCCAGCAGCGCCGGACTAGCGGGGGCGTACCAAGAGACCCAGTACTTC
>NA|many|TRBJ2-7|TRBV12-3/TRBV12-4
CASSPAGVYEQYF
TGTGCCAGCAGTCCAGCCGGGGTCTACGAGCAGTACTTC